Listed here is a single T cell receptor beta chain. The antigen remains unidentified. This entry belongs to a study of cytomegalovirus exposure and HLA in healthy donors. Findings and caveats of the study: Several of the most significant clusters were apparently associated with common viral pathogens in a later analysis.

Germline assignment: CDR1 KGHSH and CDR2 LQKENI. This CDR3 comprises 13 residues. Trimming removed 4 bases from V and 3 bases from J, with 7 bases in between. A multiplex PCR was run with 60 Vbeta primers and 13 Jbeta primers. Assay: immunoSEQ multiplex PCR; the TCRdb copy retains only in-frame clones and omits some. The table has some 150,000 clones, 70% to 80% seen once. Sequenced input: PBMCs. This sequence joins TRBV18 and TRBJ1-5, with D perhaps TRBD1 (5 bases). The receptor comes from a woman in her forties or fifties in good health and CMV-seronegative. The DNA for the CDR3 is TGTGCCAGCTCACAGGGGTACAATCAGCCCCAGCATTTT. Translating it yields CASSQGYNQPQHF.